Listed here are 30 T cell receptor beta chains from one sample, sequenced in a study of T cells in Graves' hyperthyroidism and ophthalmopathy. Template material for amplifying TCR beta CDR3 regions consisted of RNA transcripts. The HTBI primer set drove a first-round RT-PCR of the TCR CDR3. TCRdb ran MiXCR on the multiplex PCR reads and lists one entry per CDR3 protein. The sample carries approximately 430,000 distinct CDR3 sequences, around 15% recorded once. The sequencing input was blood. Source of these receptors: a man between 18 and 29 years old with Graves' ophthalmopathy.

This clonotype was detected many times. This sequence joins TRBV7-8 and TRBJ2-5, with 7 nucleotides matching TRBD1. Germline V lookup: CDR1 SGHVS, CDR2 FQNEAQ. The J segment lost 4 bases and the V segment lost 3 bases, leaving 5 bases of the junction unmatched. This CDR3 region has 14 residues. Written as DNA, the CDR3 is TGTGCCAGCAGCTTGCCAGGACAGGTAGAGACCCAGTACTTC. It specifies CASSLPGQVETQYF. Together with reference TRBV7-8 and TRBJ2-5, the CDR3 gives the full variable domain: GAGVSQSPRYKVAKRGQDVALRCDPISGHVSLFWYQQALGQGPEFLTYFQNEAQLDKSGLPSDRFFAERPEGSVSTLKIQRTQQEDSAVYLCASSLPGQVETQYFGPGTRLLVL.

This clonotype was recorded a few times. The rearrangement links TRBV2 to TRBJ2-7; unclear D gene. V lost 4 bases and J 6 bases, leaving 7 bases between the germline ends. The germline V gene has CDR1 SNHLY and CDR2 FYNNEI. The CDR3 contains 11 residues. CDR3 coding DNA: TGTGCCAGCAGTGTTTCGGCCGAGCAGTACTTC. Translation: CASSVSAEQYF.

V usage is TRBV29-1 and J usage is TRBJ1-2; TRBD1 agrees at 9 bases. CDR3 length: 11 residues. V was clipped by 6 bases and J by 8 bases; unmatched bases: 4. Germline assignment: CDR1 SQVTM and CDR2 ANQGSEA. CDR3 loop: CSVGTGKGYTF. CDR3 nucleotides: TGCAGCGTGGGGACAGGGAAGGGCTACACCTTC.

The chain joins TRBV5-1 to TRBJ2-7; 7 bases are shared with TRBD1. Germline V gene sequence: CDR1 SGHRS, CDR2 YFSETQ. Trimming removed 0 bases from V and 2 bases from J; junction bases left unmatched: 5. The CDR3 contains 15 residues. CDR3 region: CASSLEGQATYEQYF. The CDR3 region has the DNA TGCGCCAGCAGCTTGGAAGGACAGGCGACCTACGAGCAGTACTTC.

This clonotype was counted at least ten times. The chain links TRBV3-1 to TRBJ2-1; 8 bases fit TRBD2. The CDR3 has 15 amino acids. V shed 4 bases and J 3 bases; nucleotides not matched to a gene: 5. Per the germline V gene, CDR1 is LGHDT and CDR2 is YNNKEL (reference sequence). This CDR3 is CASSPGTRLYNEQFF. The CDR3 DNA is TGTGCCAGCAGCCCCGGGACTAGGCTCTACAATGAGCAGTTCTTC.

Ten or more counts support this clonotype. V usage is TRBV12-3 or TRBV12-4 and J usage is TRBJ1-5; no firm D call. Trimming left V 0 bases short and J 4 bases short, with 13 bases between. CDR3 size: 16 residues. The CDR3 loop is CASSLAGRYGNQPQHF. In nucleotides, the CDR3 is TGTGCCAGCAGTTTAGCAGGCAGGTACGGAAATCAGCCCCAGCATTTT.

This clonotype occurred many times. CDR3: CASSWRETGFDEQYF. The CDR3 nucleotides are TGTGCCAGCAGCTGGCGGGAGACAGGGTTCGACGAGCAGTACTTC. The rearrangement joins TRBV7-2 to TRBJ2-7; D tentatively reads TRBD1 or TRBD2 (7 bases each). Germline V lookup: CDR1 SGHTA, CDR2 FQGNSA. Deletions cut 4 bases from V and 5 bases from J, with 18 bases between. This CDR3 has 15 residues.

This clonotype came up many times. The gene calls are TRBV15 and TRBJ2-1; D ambiguous. The V gene lost 3 bases and the J gene lost 9 bases, with 15 bases spanning the gap. The CDR3 is 14 residues long. Germline lookup yields CDR1 LNHNV and CDR2 YYDKDF (reference sequence). This chain's CDR3 is CATSREGLTLEQFF. The CDR3 bases are TGTGCCACCAGCAGGGAAGGCCTGACGCTTGAGCAGTTCTTC. The full variable domain, completed using reference TRBV15 and TRBJ2-1, is DAMVIQNPRYQVTQFGKPVTLSCSQTLNHNVMYWYQQKSSQAPKLLFHYYDKDFNNEADTPDNFQSRRPNTSFCFLDIRSPGLGDTAMYLCATSREGLTLEQFFGPGTRLTVL.

As regards this clonotype: One end of the junction is discordant with germline, which a read error may explain. J is TRBJ2-5 and V is TRBV18, with D possibly TRBD2 on 5 matching bases. Germline V CDR1 and CDR2: KGHSH, LQKENI. This CDR3 spans 14 amino acids. The CDR3 DNA sequence: TGTGCCAGCTCCCCACTCCGGGGAGTCGAGACCCAGTACTTC. Translated: CASSPLRGVETQYF.

This clonotype occurred a few times. This sequence joins TRBV11-2 and TRBJ2-1; D uncertain. V was clipped by 6 bases and J by 0 bases, with 12 bases between them. The germline V gene encodes CDR1 SGHAT and CDR2 FQNNGV. This CDR3 spans 15 amino acids. CDR3 in amino acids: CASSSIESSYNEQFF. The CDR3 DNA reads TGTGCCAGCAGTTCAATTGAAAGCTCCTACAATGAGCAGTTCTTC.

This clonotype was counted ten times or more. CDR3 sequence: CASSSSPSLVQPQHF. CDR3 DNA sequence: TGTGCCAGCAGTTCGTCACCATCCTTAGTCCAGCCCCAGCATTTT. The V call is TRBV9, the J call TRBJ1-5; D is unclear. Per germline, CDR1 SGDLS and CDR2 YYNGEE. The CDR3 consists of 15 residues. The V end was cut by 5 bases, the J end by 7 bases, with 19 bases between.

Ten or more counts support this clonotype. V gene TRBV3-1 combines with J gene TRBJ2-7; maybe TRBD2 (6 bases). The CDR3 has 13 amino acids. V lost 4 bases to trimming and J lost 2 bases, with 9 bases between them. The germline gives CDR1 LGHDT, CDR2 YNNKEL (reference sequence). CDR3 DNA sequence: TGTGCCAGCAGCCCCATAGCGGCCTACGAGCAGTACTTC. Protein: CASSPIAAYEQYF.

The sample holds many counts of this clonotype. The chain carries TRBV20-1 and TRBJ2-3; D tentatively reads TRBD1 or TRBD2 (5 bases each). The V gene lost 6 bases and the J gene lost 4 bases, with 14 bases spanning the gap. Germline V CDR1 and CDR2: DFQATT, SNEGSKA (reference sequence). CDR3 length: 13 amino acids. The CDR3 bases are TGCAGTGCCAAAGGGCAGGGACCAGATACGCAGTATTTT. Amino acid sequence: CSAKGQGPDTQYF.

A note on this clonotype: At one of its ends the junction is not consistent with the germline gene, which may arise from a read error. This rearrangement joins TRBV2 to TRBJ2-6; D is possibly TRBD1 (7 bases). Germline CDR1 and CDR2: SNHLY and FYNNEI. This CDR3 is built from 17 residues. This CDR3 reads CASSRDSGYSGANALTF. The CDR3 DNA follows: TGTGCCAGCAGCCGGGACAGCGGGTACTCTGGGGCCAACGCCCTGACTTTC.

At least ten counts were recorded for this clonotype. The chain links TRBV11-2 to TRBJ2-5, with 7 bases aligning to TRBD2. The CDR3 extends over 15 amino acids. Germline V CDR1 and CDR2: SGHAT, FQNNGV. Losses at the gene ends were 0 bases for V and 1 base for J; bases not matched to a gene: 2. The chain's CDR3 is CASSLDLAVQETQYF. CDR3 bases: TGTGCCAGCAGCTTAGATCTAGCGGTCCAAGAGACCCAGTACTTC.

The rearrangement joins TRBV19 to TRBJ2-5, with 7 bases lining up with TRBD1. The CDR3 is 15 amino acids. V trimming: 5 bases; J trimming: 4 bases; junction bases outside the gene matches: 10. Germline-derived CDR1 and CDR2 are LNHDA and SQIVND (reference sequence). Written as DNA, the CDR3 is TGTGCCAGTAGTCCCGGACAGGTACTAGGAGAGACCCAGTACTTC. Residues: CASSPGQVLGETQYF.

This clonotype has at least ten counts. V is TRBV12-5 and J is TRBJ2-5, with D possibly TRBD1 on 6 matching bases. The germline V gene encodes CDR1 LGHNT and CDR2 FRNRAP. CDR3 length: 15 residues. V lost 1 base and J 2 bases, leaving 11 bases between the germline ends. The CDR3 region has the DNA TGTGCTAGTGGTTTGGGGGACATTCCGCAAGAGACCCAGTACTTC. This translates into CASGLGDIPQETQYF.

A few counts support this clonotype. The rearrangement joins TRBV4-1 to TRBJ1-2, with 9 bases aligning to TRBD1. The ends lost 1 base at V and 9 bases at J; junction bases unmatched: 9. This CDR3 spans 15 amino acids. Germline CDR1 MGHRA, CDR2 YSYEKL. CDR3 in DNA: TGCGCCAGCAGCCAAGTTGCGACAGGGGGAATACGCTACACCTTC. It specifies CASSQVATGGIRYTF.

This clonotype appeared many times. This rearrangement joins TRBV2 to TRBJ1-2, with unresolved D. Germline V gives CDR1 SNHLY, CDR2 FYNNEI. This CDR3 has 13 residues. Trimming took 6 bases from V and 6 from J, leaving 14 bases between them. CDR3 DNA sequence: TGTGCCAGCAGCCTAAAAATCCCGGATGGCTACACCTTC. Translating gives CASSLKIPDGYTF.

In this sample, this clonotype turned up many times. The chain carries TRBV13 and TRBJ1-1; a weak D match, TRBD1 (6 bases). This CDR3 has 16 amino acids. From germline, CDR1 is PRHDT and CDR2 FYEKMQ (reference sequence). The germline V and J ends were trimmed by 2 bases and 1 base, with 14 bases remaining between them. The CDR3 bases are TGTGCCAGCAGCTTATCCCGGGGGCCAAGGAACACTGAAGCTTTCTTT. It codes for CASSLSRGPRNTEAFF.

This clonotype was detected many times. The V call is TRBV7-8, the J call TRBJ2-1; tentative D call: TRBD1 (5 bases). The V end lost 3 bases, the J end lost 4 bases, and 10 bases lay between the germline ends. The CDR3 is 14 amino acids. CDR1 SGHVS and CDR2 FQNEAQ come from the germline V gene. The CDR3 region has the DNA TGTGCCAGCAGCTTTGACAGATCGTACAATGAGCAGTTCTTC. Its translation is CASSFDRSYNEQFF. The complete variable domain, with remaining parts taken from reference TRBV7-8 and TRBJ2-1, reads GAGVSQSPRYKVAKRGQDVALRCDPISGHVSLFWYQQALGQGPEFLTYFQNEAQLDKSGLPSDRFFAERPEGSVSTLKIQRTQQEDSAVYLCASSFDRSYNEQFFGPGTRLTVL.

This clonotype was recorded at least ten times. The chain is built from TRBV3-1 and TRBJ2-3; D unclear. Germline CDR1 and CDR2: LGHDT and YNNKEL (reference sequence). The V end was cut by 0 bases, the J end by 1 base, with 8 bases between. The CDR3 covers 15 residues. This CDR3 is CASSQDTVGTDTQYF. The CDR3, as DNA: TGTGCCAGCAGCCAAGATACAGTCGGCACAGATACGCAGTATTTT.

This clonotype appeared many times. The chain joins TRBV27 to TRBJ2-5, with 10 bases lining up with TRBD2. V lost 4 bases to trimming and J lost 5 bases; unmatched junction nucleotides: 16. CDR1 is MNHEY and CDR2 is SMNVEV in the germline V gene (reference sequence). This CDR3 has 18 residues. CDR3 sequence reads: CASSSTGYPGLARETQYF. For the CDR3, the DNA is TGTGCCAGCAGTTCAACAGGGTATCCGGGACTAGCGAGGGAGACCCAGTACTTC.

This clonotype was detected many times. The CDR3 DNA is TGTGCCAGCAGCGCGCAGATAGCCTACAATGAGCAGTTCTTC. It yields the protein CASSAQIAYNEQFF. The chain links TRBV7-9 to TRBJ2-1; D remains ambiguous. CDR1 is SEHNR and CDR2 is FQNEAQ in the germline V gene (reference sequence). The germline V and J ends were trimmed by 5 bases and 2 bases, with 10 bases remaining between them. This CDR3 comprises 14 residues.

This clonotype was picked up many times. This chain connects TRBV6-1 to TRBJ1-1; TRBD1 matches 7 bases. Trimming took 8 bases from V and 4 from J; bases not matched to a gene: 7. CDR1 MNHNS and CDR2 SASEGT come from the germline V gene. The CDR3 is made up of 13 amino acids. CDR3 in amino acids: CASANRGFTEAFF. CDR3 bases: TGTGCCAGCGCTAACAGGGGATTCACTGAAGCTTTCTTT.

This clonotype was recorded many times. The V call is TRBV12-3 or TRBV12-4, the J call TRBJ2-1, with TRBD2 matching over 15 bases. With 5 bases clipped from V and 2 bases from J, the junction kept 4 bases outside the gene matches. The CDR3 totals 17 residues. The CDR3 DNA reads as TGTGCCAGCAGTGGGACTAGCGGGAGGCGAACCTACAATGAGCAGTTCTTC. Amino acid sequence: CASSGTSGRRTYNEQFF.

The rearrangement uses TRBV18 and TRBJ2-7; possibly TRBD1 for D (6 bases). Germline V gene lookup returns CDR1 KGHSH and CDR2 LQKENI. CDR3 size: 15 residues. V lost 5 bases, J lost 5 bases, and 19 bases lay in between. The CDR3 bases are TGTGCCAGCTCAGATTGGGCAGGGGCTCTCCACGAGCAGTACTTC. Residues: CASSDWAGALHEQYF.

This clonotype was picked up a small number of times. The rearrangement uses TRBV7-2 and TRBJ2-3; 7 bases are a match to TRBD2. This CDR3 is built from 14 residues. J gave up 2 bases and V 5 bases, and 4 bases lay outside the gene matches. Per the germline V gene, CDR1 is SGHTA and CDR2 is FQGNSA. CDR3 in amino acids: CASSMRGITDTQYF. CDR3 nucleotide sequence: TGTGCCAGCAGCATGCGGGGGATCACAGATACGCAGTATTTT.

In this sample, this clonotype turned up many times. The chain has TRBV20-1 and TRBJ2-5; 9 bases agree with TRBD2. Germline V CDR1 and CDR2: DFQATT, SNEGSKA (reference sequence). The CDR3 spans 14 residues. The DNA of the CDR3 is TGCAGCACCTTCCGGGCGGGAGGGCAAGAGACCCAGTACTTC. Translated, it gives CSTFRAGGQETQYF.

This clonotype has at least ten counts. V usage is TRBV28 and J usage is TRBJ2-5; 7 bases agree with TRBD2. Germline V gene sequence: CDR1 MDHEN, CDR2 SYDVKM. Trimming cost V 5 bases and J 10 bases; bases outside gene matches: 4. The CDR3 has 11 amino acids. The CDR3 protein is CASSAGEGQYF. DNA for the CDR3: TGTGCCAGCAGTGCGGGAGAGGGCCAGTACTTC. The full variable domain, with the rest looked up from reference TRBV28 and TRBJ2-5, is DVKVTQSSRYLVKRTGEKVFLECVQDMDHENMFWYRQDPGLGLRLIYFSYDVKMKEKGDIPEGYSVSREKKERFSLILESASTNQTSMYLCASSAGEGQYFGPGTRLLVL.